This is a list of T cell receptor beta chains from one sample in a study of cytomegalovirus exposure and HLA in healthy donors. Here immunoSEQ multiplex PCR was the method, and the copy in TCRdb shows in-frame clones only, minus some. Of 150,000 to 200,000 clones detected, roughly 84% appear once; the ten largest clones hold approximately 10%. Sequenced sample: PBMCs. These receptor sequences come from a man aged 25-45 years in good health and CMV-seropositive. Both conserved end residues are part of each CDR3. Fields, in order: V gene, CDR3 protein.

TRBV9 | CASSVEGVSYNSPLHF
TRBV28 | CASLRGSGYNEQFF
TRBV18 | CASSPRSPRDTGELFF
TRBV9 | CASSVGPRRETQYF
TRBV19 | CASSIGGSQETQYF
TRBV2 | CASSEPERGELFF
TRBV29-1 | CSGGGLAIGNEQFF
TRBV9 | CASSPSGTVNYGYTF
TRBV7-3 | CASSFQGFNSPLHF
TRBV28 | CASTGRVHEQYF
TRBV5-1 | CASSPPGGRSYEQYF
TRBV11-3 | CASSRARGYEQYF
TRBV7-2 | CASSLAGTASNYGYTF
TRBV5-6 | CASSGDREPNQPQHF
TRBV12-5 | CASGLASARSEAFF
TRBV15 | CATSRRQGGGETQYF
TRBV29-1 | CSVAGGKDQETQYF
TRBV5-1 | CASSPGLAVNEQFF
TRBV5-1 | CASSVNSGDLSYEQYF
TRBV6-6 | CASARGRDTEAFF
TRBV10-3 | CATINSSYNEQFF
TRBV4-1 | CASSQGRGEQYF
TRBV28 | CASIAPWVSRGIFF
TRBV11-2 | CASPDSQGTGELFF
TRBV7-9 | CASSPRLAEPYEQYF